The rows below give T cell receptor beta chains drawn from one sample of a study of neoadjuvant anti-PD-1 for oral cavity cancer. Profiling relied on immunoSEQ multiplex PCR, and the TCRdb table lists in-frame clones only, not all of them. The data contain approximately 10,000 clones, 50% to 80% of them singletons. Sequencing was performed on PBMCs, taken after nivolumab (anti-PD-1) treatment. The receptors were gathered from a person aged 35-79 years with oral cavity squamous cell carcinoma. The CDR3 runs from the conserved cysteine through the conserved F or W. The D gene is left open where the match is weak. A row's size may be missing; if present it is once, few, many or a size class.

len	j_gene	v_gene	abundance	d_gene	CDR3aa	CDR3nt
14	TRBJ2-2	TRBV5-1	.	.	CASLGGQGTGELFF	TGCGCCAGTCTTGGAGGGCAGGGCACCGGGGAGCTGTTTTTT
12	TRBJ2-5	TRBV29-1	.	.	CSVGAGQETQYF	TGCAGCGTTGGGGCGGGCCAAGAGACCCAGTACTTC
15	TRBJ2-1	TRBV13	.	TRBD1	CASSSFRDSYNEQFF	TGTGCCAGCAGTTCTTTCCGGGACAGTTACAATGAGCAGTTCTTC
17	TRBJ1-5	TRBV7-2	.	.	CASSFAPLGAGNQPQHF	TGTGCCAGCAGCTTCGCCCCGTTGGGGGCGGGTAATCAGCCCCAGCATTTT
13	TRBJ1-5	TRBV7-6	few	.	CASSLGQNQPQHF	TGTGCCAGCAGCTTAGGACAGAATCAGCCCCAGCATTTT
13	TRBJ2-7	TRBV27	.	.	CASSLTESYEQYF	TGTGCCAGCAGTTTAACGGAATCGTACGAGCAGTACTTC
12	TRBJ1-2	TRBV7-9	.	.	CASSSTGYGYTF	TGTGCCAGCAGCTCGACAGGTTATGGCTACACCTTC
15	TRBJ2-1	TRBV28	.	.	CASQPAGSNYNEQFF	TGTGCCAGCCAACCTGCAGGCTCTAATTACAATGAGCAGTTCTTC
14	TRBJ1-5	TRBV7-8	.	.	CASSLAGGTQPQHF	TGTGCCAGCAGCTTAGCTGGGGGGACCCAGCCCCAGCATTTT
15	TRBJ1-2	TRBV29-1	.	.	CSVELGPTGVGGYTF	TGCAGCGTTGAACTCGGGCCTACTGGCGTGGGTGGCTACACCTTC
15	TRBJ1-5	TRBV6-5	.	.	CASRTEFPPNQPQHF	TGTGCCAGTCGGACGGAGTTTCCCCCTAATCAGCCCCAGCATTTT
13	TRBJ2-7	TRBV4-2	.	.	CASSPQPSGEQYF	TGTGCCAGCAGCCCCCAACCAAGTGGCGAGCAGTACTTC
14	TRBJ1-2	TRBV19	once	.	CATQSAATSYGYTF	TGTGCCACCCAGTCGGCAGCAACCTCCTATGGCTACACCTTC
15	TRBJ2-1	TRBV9	.	.	CASSVGAGGNNEQFF	TGTGCCAGCAGCGTAGGGGCAGGGGGGAACAATGAGCAGTTCTTC
12	TRBJ2-7	TRBV2	.	.	CASSEAGVEQYF	TGTGCCAGCAGTGAGGCAGGGGTCGAGCAGTACTTC
12	TRBJ2-1	TRBV2	few	.	CASGGSPREQFF	TGTGCCAGCGGGGGCTCCCCTCGAGAGCAGTTCTTC
17	TRBJ2-5	TRBV4-1	.	.	CASSQDLYRDNQETQYF	TGCGCCAGCAGCCAAGATCTTTACCGGGACAACCAAGAGACCCAGTACTTC
15	TRBJ1-1	TRBV5-6	.	.	CASRDWGSRATEAFF	TGTGCCAGCAGGGACTGGGGCAGTCGGGCGACTGAAGCTTTCTTT
15	TRBJ1-4	TRBV5-1	.	TRBD1	CASSFGTGGNEKLFF	TGCGCCAGCAGCTTTGGGACAGGGGGAAATGAAAAACTGTTTTTT
14	TRBJ2-1	TRBV9	.	.	CASSVGDRYNEQFF	TGTGCCAGCAGCGTAGGAGACAGATACAATGAGCAGTTCTTC
13	TRBJ1-2	TRBV10-1	few	.	CASTAAGMDGYTF	TGCGCCAGCACCGCGGCAGGGATGGATGGCTACACCTTC
13	TRBJ2-3	TRBV9	once	.	CASSVAPPGTQYF	TGTGCCAGCAGCGTAGCTCCGCCGGGTACGCAGTATTTT
14	TRBJ2-7	TRBV5-4	.	TRBD2	CASSLGTSDYEQYF	TGTGCCAGCAGCCTCGGGACTAGCGACTACGAGCAGTACTTC
15	TRBJ2-7	TRBV6-5	.	TRBD1	CASSYRDRDLDEQYF	TGTGCCAGCAGTTACCGGGACAGGGATTTAGACGAGCAGTACTTC
16	TRBJ2-7	TRBV14	.	TRBD1	CASSQLPGQGLYEQYF	TGTGCCAGCAGCCAACTCCCGGGACAGGGTCTATACGAGCAGTACTTC
14	TRBJ2-2	TRBV2	.	.	CASLYTPNTGELFF	TGTGCCAGCCTTTACACCCCGAACACCGGGGAGCTGTTTTTT
14	TRBJ2-4	TRBV7-9	.	.	CASSLNREKNIQYF	TGTGCCAGCAGCTTAAACAGGGAAAAAAACATTCAGTACTTC
13	TRBJ2-5	TRBV6-1	.	TRBD1	CASRGTVRETQYF	TGTGCCAGCAGGGGGACAGTAAGAGAGACCCAGTACTTC
13	TRBJ2-7	TRBV29-1	.	TRBD1	CSVSPRDSYEQYF	TGCAGCGTTTCCCCACGGGACAGCTACGAGCAGTACTTC
10	TRBJ2-7	TRBV20-1	.	.	CSAYRDEQYF	TGCAGTGCTTACAGGGACGAGCAGTACTTC
15	TRBJ1-5	TRBV5-5	.	.	CASSLDGASNQPQHF	TGTGCCAGCAGCTTGGACGGGGCTAGCAATCAGCCCCAGCATTTT
11	TRBJ1-5	TRBV6-1	.	.	CASSSNQPQHF	TGTGCCAGCAGTTCCAATCAGCCCCAGCATTTT
14	TRBJ2-7	TRBV5-6	.	.	CASSLDAWPLEQYF	TGTGCCAGCAGCTTGGACGCTTGGCCCCTCGAGCAGTACTTC
17	TRBJ1-6	TRBV9	.	TRBD1	CASSGQTGHSYNSPLHF	TGTGCCAGCAGCGGGCAGACAGGGCACTCCTATAATTCACCCCTCCACTTT
14	TRBJ2-3	TRBV5-4	.	TRBD2	CASRGTSTTDTQYF	TGTGCCAGCAGAGGGACTAGTACCACAGATACGCAGTATTTT
13	TRBJ1-2	TRBV4-2	once	.	CASSQEKEQGYTF	TGTGCCAGCAGCCAAGAAAAGGAGCAGGGCTACACCTTC
12	TRBJ1-1	TRBV11-3	.	.	CASSLRASEAFF	TGTGCCAGCAGCTTGAGGGCATCCGAAGCTTTCTTT
16	TRBJ1-6	TRBV18	.	.	CASSPEERTGNSPLHF	TGTGCCAGCTCACCAGAAGAACGAACGGGGAATTCACCCCTCCACTTT
12	TRBJ2-5	TRBV15	few	.	CATSRAEGTQYF	TGTGCCACCAGCAGAGCCGAAGGGACCCAGTACTTC
16	TRBJ2-1	TRBV7-2	.	.	CASSSRKSGTYNEQFF	TGTGCCAGCAGCTCCCGGAAGTCGGGGACCTACAATGAGCAGTTCTTC
12	TRBJ2-4	TRBV7-8	.	.	CASSLAVGLQYF	TGTGCCAGCAGCTTAGCGGTCGGGCTTCAGTACTTC
15	TRBJ1-6	TRBV7-9	.	TRBD1	CASSLTEQGNSPLHF	TGTGCCAGCAGCTTGACCGAACAGGGGAATTCACCCCTCCACTTT
13	TRBJ1-1	TRBV5-5	.	.	CASSLRGGTEAFF	TGTGCCAGCAGCTTAAGGGGAGGTACTGAAGCTTTCTTT
18	TRBJ2-2	TRBV30	.	TRBD2	CAWSPGRRLAGLTGELFF	TGTGCCTGGAGTCCGGGACGGCGACTAGCGGGTCTGACCGGGGAGCTGTTTTTT
13	TRBJ1-1	TRBV27	.	.	CASSLIGYTEAFF	TGTGCCAGCAGTTTAATCGGATACACTGAAGCTTTCTTT
17	TRBJ2-7	TRBV14	.	TRBD1	CASSQEIPGQALDEQYF	TGTGCCAGCAGCCAAGAAATCCCGGGACAGGCACTAGACGAGCAGTACTTC
14	TRBJ1-3	TRBV5-4	.	.	CAVRREPAGNTIYF	TGTGCCGTACGACGGGAGCCCGCTGGAAACACCATATATTTT
13	TRBJ1-3	TRBV5-1	.	.	CASNRDGGNTIYF	TGCGCCAGCAACCGGGACGGTGGAAACACCATATATTTT